These T cell receptor beta chains were read from a single sample in a study of post-analysis software for immune sequencing data. TCRdb processed the PCR reads anew with MiXCR; each CDR3 protein has one entry. The data hold 600,000 to 750,000 distinct CDR3 sequences, with 55% to 70% observed a single time. The sample consisted of blood. These receptors all stem from a girl between 2 and 10 years old with multiple sclerosis. CDR3s include the opening cysteine and the closing phenylalanine or tryptophan. D genes are given only for firm matches. Expanded clones get a size class; other rows say once, few or many, or leave the size out.

>-|TRBV5-1|-|TRBJ1-2
TGCGCCAGCAGGAGAACGAACTATGGCTACACCTTC
CASRRTNYGYTF
>-|TRBV6-2/TRBV6-3|-|TRBJ2-3
TGTGCCAGCAGTTCCCCCTTGAAAATCACAGATACGCAGTATTTT
CASSSPLKITDTQYF
>TRBD1|TRBV18|-|TRBJ2-1
TGTGCCAGCTCACCGGTAAACAGGGGGTCCTACAATGAGCAGTTCTTC
CASSPVNRGSYNEQFF
>TRBD2|TRBV4-1|-|TRBJ2-1
TGCGCCAGCAGCCAAGATTTGAGGGAGGGCAATGAGCAGTTCTTC
CASSQDLREGNEQFF
>-|TRBV7-9|-|TRBJ2-1
TGTGCCAGCAGCTTAGGTGGGAGGCCGTACAATGAGCAGTTCTTC
CASSLGGRPYNEQFF
>TRBD1|TRBV5-1|-|TRBJ1-1
TGCGCCAGCAGCTTGCCCGGGACAGACACTGAAGCTTTCTTT
CASSLPGTDTEAFF
>TRBD2|TRBV6-6|-|TRBJ2-7
TGTGCCAGCAGTTACTCCCCCTCGCTAGCGGACTACGAGCAGTACTTC
CASSYSPSLADYEQYF
>-|TRBV5-5|-|TRBJ2-3
TGTGCCAGCAGCTTCTCCTTGTGGAACACAGATACGCAGTATTTT
CASSFSLWNTDTQYF
>-|TRBV7-8|-|TRBJ2-5
TGTGCCAGCAGCTTATATGGAGACCAAGAGACCCAGTACTTC
CASSLYGDQETQYF
>TRBD2|TRBV5-1|-|TRBJ2-5
TGCGCCAGCAGCTCACCTAGCGGGAGGGTAGAGACCCAGTACTTC
CASSSPSGRVETQYF
>-|TRBV5-1|-|TRBJ2-3
TGCGCCAGCAGCCCCCAGGTTGGCACAGATACGCAGTATTTT
CASSPQVGTDTQYF
>-|TRBV7-8|-|TRBJ2-7
TGTGCCAGCAGCTCCGAGCAGGTCCACGAGCAGTACTTC
CASSSEQVHEQYF
>-|TRBV7-8|-|TRBJ2-2
TGTGCCAGCAGCTTAAAGCGAGGGAAGGGCGGGGAGCTGTTTTTT
CASSLKRGKGGELFF
>-|TRBV2|-|TRBJ1-1
TGTGCCAGCAGTGCTCAGGGGCTCGCTGAAGCTTTCTTT
CASSAQGLAEAFF
>-|TRBV7-2|-|TRBJ2-3
TGTGCCAGCAGCTTTCCGTCCGGTACGCAGTATTTT
CASSFPSGTQYF
>TRBD1|TRBV28|few|TRBJ2-7
TGTGCCAGCGCAGGGGGAGCACCTAACTACGAGCAGTACTTC
CASAGGAPNYEQYF
>-|TRBV6-6|-|TRBJ2-1
TGTGCCAGCAGTTTCCCCCAGAATGAGCAGTTCTTC
CASSFPQNEQFF
>TRBD2|TRBV5-1|-|TRBJ2-7
TGCGCCAGCAGCCCGGGACTAGCGGGCCTAACAGACGAGCAGTACTTC
CASSPGLAGLTDEQYF
>-|TRBV20-1|-|TRBJ1-2
TGCAGTGCTAGAGAGTACAGGGACTATGGCTACACCTTC
CSAREYRDYGYTF
>-|TRBV7-2|few|TRBJ2-3
TGTGCCAGCAGCTTAGGTATAGGGAGCACAGATACGCAGTATTTT
CASSLGIGSTDTQYF
>-|TRBV12-3/TRBV12-4|-|TRBJ1-2
TGTGCCAGCAGTATACAGGGAATCCACTATGGCTACACCTTC
CASSIQGIHYGYTF
>TRBD2|TRBV20-1|-|TRBJ2-1
TGCAGTGCAGCGACTAGCGGGGGGCAGTTCTTC
CSAATSGGQFF
>TRBD1|TRBV29-1|many|TRBJ2-1
TGCAGCGTGGGACAGAGACTTCACAATGAGCAGTTCTTC
CSVGQRLHNEQFF
>TRBD2|TRBV7-2|-|TRBJ2-3
TGTGCCAGCAGCCTAAATCCAGGACTAGCGGGGGAGGAGGGCACAGATACGCAGTATTTT
CASSLNPGLAGEEGTDTQYF
>TRBD1|TRBV20-1|-|TRBJ1-1
TGCAGTGCTGAGACAGGGCGGGCCACTGAAGCTTTCTTT
CSAETGRATEAFF
>-|TRBV5-1|-|TRBJ2-5
TGCGCCAGCAGCTTGGAGGCCCGAGGAGAGACCCAGTACTTC
CASSLEARGETQYF
>-|TRBV20-1|few|TRBJ1-2
TGCAGTGCTAGAGCTGGTTCTGGCTACACCTTC
CSARAGSGYTF
>TRBD2|TRBV29-1|-|TRBJ2-7
TGCAGCGTTGATTCTGCGGGAGTAGTTTTCTCCTACGAGCAGTACTTC
CSVDSAGVVFSYEQYF
>-|TRBV12-3/TRBV12-4|-|TRBJ2-1
TGTGCCAGCACCAAGACTGGGGAGGCAAGGGTTGGTAGCTCCTACAATGAGCAGTTCTTC
CASTKTGEARVGSSYNEQFF
>-|TRBV10-1|-|TRBJ2-1
TGCGCCAGCAGTGAGTCGGAACACAATGAGCAGTTCTTC
CASSESEHNEQFF
>-|TRBV3-1|-|TRBJ2-7
TGTGCCAGCAGCCGATTGGCAGGGCTCGAGCAGTACTTC
CASSRLAGLEQYF
>-|TRBV7-9|-|TRBJ2-1
TGTGCCAGCAGCTCAAAAAGGAGACAGATGGATTACAATGAGCAGTTCTTC
CASSSKRRQMDYNEQFF
>TRBD1|TRBV20-1|-|TRBJ2-7
TGCAGTGCTCCCACAGGGGCTTACGAGCAGTACTTC
CSAPTGAYEQYF
>-|TRBV6-5|-|TRBJ2-3
TGTGCCAGCAGCCGGGACTGGAGTATGAGCACAGATACGCAGTATTTT
CASSRDWSMSTDTQYF
>-|TRBV10-1|-|TRBJ2-7
TGCGCCAGCAGTGCCACCTCCTACGAGCAGTACTTC
CASSATSYEQYF
>TRBD2|TRBV29-1|few|TRBJ2-1
TGCAGCGTGAGAGGGGGGACTAGGCCCTCTGGTGAGCAGTTCTTC
CSVRGGTRPSGEQFF
>TRBD2|TRBV12-3/TRBV12-4|few|TRBJ2-7
TGTGCCAGTAAAGGACTAGCGGGCTACGAGCAGTACTTC
CASKGLAGYEQYF
>-|TRBV29-1|once|TRBJ1-2
TGCAGCGTTGATACGTGGGGATTCTATGCGGGCTACACCTTC
CSVDTWGFYAGYTF
>TRBD1|TRBV7-9|few|TRBJ2-1
TGTGCCAGCAGCTTCCGGGACAGGGGGACCAATGAGCAGTTCTTC
CASSFRDRGTNEQFF
>-|TRBV7-9|-|TRBJ2-5
TGTGCCAGCAGCCGGACAGATAGGGGCCAAGAGACCCAGTACTTC
CASSRTDRGQETQYF
>-|TRBV4-3|-|TRBJ2-1
TGCGCCAGCAGCCAAGCAAGTAGCAGGGCGCACAATGAGCCGTTCTTC
CASSQASSRAHNEPFF
>-|TRBV19|once|TRBJ2-3
TGTGCCAGTAGTAGCAGGGGTTCGGACGATACGCAGTATTTT
CASSSRGSDDTQYF
>-|TRBV5-1|many|TRBJ2-1
TGCGCCAGCAGCCCCGGAGTGGACGCACCTGTTGTCGGTGAGCAGTTCTTC
CASSPGVDAPVVGEQFF
>-|TRBV5-1|few|TRBJ2-5
TGCGCCAGCAGCATTAGCGGAAGCCCAGAGACCCAGTACTTC
CASSISGSPETQYF
>TRBD2|TRBV14|-|TRBJ2-7
TGTGCCAGCAGCCAAGGGAAAGGACTAGCGGGGTCCTACGAGCAGTACTTC
CASSQGKGLAGSYEQYF
>-|TRBV15|-|TRBJ2-3
TGTGCCACCAGCAGAGAAAGAACAGATACGCAGTATTTT
CATSRERTDTQYF